These 5 T cell receptor beta chains were all obtained from the same sample, sequenced in a study of response to subunit inactivated influenza vaccine. MiXCR was run by TCRdb on the RT-PCR reads, yielding one entry per CDR3 protein. The sample carries fewer than 600,000 distinct CDR3 sequences, about 7.2% recorded once. The starting material was PBMCs from blood, obtained less than 30 months after vaccination. These receptors were obtained from a man between 50 and 69 years old who received an inactivated influenza vaccine.

This clonotype was counted a few times. The gene calls are TRBV20-1 and TRBJ2-3; 10 nucleotides match TRBD1. Germline trimming cut 5 bases from V and 4 bases from J; bases unmatched to any gene: 12. CDR3 length equals 16 residues. The germline V gene has CDR1 DFQATT and CDR2 SNEGSKA (reference sequence). CDR3 amino acids: CSAPADRDRGPDTQYF. CDR3 DNA sequence: TGCAGTGCTCCAGCCGACCGGGACAGGGGACCAGATACGCAGTATTTT.

The sample holds a few counts of this clonotype. The chain links TRBV12-3 or TRBV12-4 to TRBJ2-1; D gene uncertain. This CDR3 contains 11 residues. With 4 bases removed from V and 6 bases from J, the gap between germline ends came to 4 bases. CDR3 nucleotide sequence: TGTGCCAGCAGTTGGGGCAATGAGCAGTTCTTC. Translated, it gives CASSWGNEQFF.

In the case of this clonotype: A read error is possible here, since a much larger clone lies one base away. CDR3 DNA sequence: TGTGCCAGCAGCTTAGACGGTCATAGCACATATACGCAGTATTTT. It codes for CASSLDGHSTYTQYF. V gene TRBV7-2 combines with J gene TRBJ2-3; no clear D gene. Per the germline V gene, CDR1 is SGHTA and CDR2 is FQGNSA. The CDR3 extends over 15 amino acids.

CDR3 sequence: CASSTTGTRGDTQYF. In DNA form, the CDR3 reads TGTGCCAGCAGCACAACCGGGACTAGAGGGGATACGCAGTATTTT. The chain has TRBV7-8 and TRBJ2-3, with 8 bases lining up with TRBD2. The J segment lost 6 bases and the V segment lost 5 bases, leaving 10 bases of the junction unmatched. The CDR3 consists of 15 residues. Germline V gene lookup returns CDR1 SGHVS and CDR2 FQNEAQ.

This clonotype was observed a handful of times. The chain recombines TRBV20-1 with TRBJ2-5; 14 bases map to TRBD2. The junction had 6 bases not matched to a gene; V was cut back by 1 base and J by 2 bases. The CDR3 contains 17 residues. CDR1 and CDR2 from the germline V gene are DFQATT and SNEGSKA (reference sequence). The CDR3 reads CSARGTGTSGSQETQYF. Here the CDR3 DNA reads TGCAGTGCTAGAGGTACCGGGACTAGCGGGAGTCAAGAGACCCAGTACTTC.